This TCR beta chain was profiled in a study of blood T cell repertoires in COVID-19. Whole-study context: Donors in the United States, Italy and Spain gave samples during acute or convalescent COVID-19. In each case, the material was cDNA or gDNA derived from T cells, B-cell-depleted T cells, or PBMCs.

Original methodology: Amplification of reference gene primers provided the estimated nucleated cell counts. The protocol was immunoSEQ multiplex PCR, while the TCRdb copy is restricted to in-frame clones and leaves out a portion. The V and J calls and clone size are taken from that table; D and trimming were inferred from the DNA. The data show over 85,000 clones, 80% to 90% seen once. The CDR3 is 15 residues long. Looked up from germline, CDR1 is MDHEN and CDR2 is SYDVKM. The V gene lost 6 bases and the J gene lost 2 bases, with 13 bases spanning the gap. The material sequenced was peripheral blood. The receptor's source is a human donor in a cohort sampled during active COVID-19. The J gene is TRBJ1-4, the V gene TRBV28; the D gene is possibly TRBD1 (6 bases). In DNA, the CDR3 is TGTGCCAGCAGCCTGACAGGCATCACTAATGAAAAACTGTTTTTT. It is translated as CASSLTGITNEKLFF.